Reported below is one TCR beta chain. This sample was included in a study of T cells expressing NK-cell markers. TCRdb reprocessed the 5' RACE reads, with one entry per CDR3 protein and no DNA. This repertoire comprises 150,000 to 180,000 distinct CDR3 sequences; its ten largest clones make up roughly 35%. The TCR originated in a woman between 50 and 59 years old in good health. The specimen sequenced was blood T cells: a sorted CD56 or NKG2C T cell subset, CD4+ or CD8+ T cells, or bulk PBMC T cells (not recorded which).

CDR3 amino acids: CASSNGPTSEAFF. The chain employs TRBV4-1 and TRBJ1-1. There are 13 residues in the CDR3. The germline V gene encodes CDR1 MGHRA and CDR2 YSYEKL.